This TCR beta chain was sequenced during a study of identical twins. Every one of the donors was a healthy Caucasian. The CDR3 is 13 amino acids. The V end lost 1 base, the J end lost 10 bases, and 14 bases lay between the germline ends. Germline lookup yields CDR1 SQVTM and CDR2 ANQGSEA. cDNA carried unique molecular identifiers, and a universal primer site was added by template switching. TCRdb recomputed calls from the 5' RACE reads with MiXCR, one row per CDR3 protein. The sample has around 1.7 million distinct CDR3 sequences, 25% to 35% seen once. The V gene is TRBV29-1, the J gene TRBJ2-1; tentatively, D is TRBD2 (6 bases). Sequencing used cord blood. The receptor was isolated from a newborn girl in good health. In nucleotides, the CDR3 is TGCAGCGTTGAAGGCCCCGTCCTAGCGGAGCAGTTCTTC. This codes for CSVEGPVLAEQFF.